A selection of T cell receptor beta chains follows, all from one sample in a study of PD-1 blockade in classical Hodgkin lymphoma. Clones were read by immunoSEQ multiplex PCR, and TCRdb kept only the in-frame ones, dropping some. The sample lists roughly 28,000 clones; around 88% were seen once. Here the sequenced sample was CD8+ T cells from blood, taken at baseline. The receptors come from a human donor with classical Hodgkin lymphoma. The CDR3 runs from the conserved cysteine through the conserved F or W. The D gene is left open where the match is weak. A row's size may be missing; if present it is once, few, many or a size class.

v_call,d_call,clone_size,j_call,cdr3_nt,cdr3_aa
TRBV28,TRBD1,NA,TRBJ1-1,TGTGCCAGCAGTTCATACAGGGGGCGAGACACTGAAGCTTTCTTT,CASSSYRGRDTEAFF
TRBV19,NA,few,TRBJ1-5,TGTGCCAGTAGTATCGGGGCAGGGGCCCGCCATCAGCCCCAGCATTTT,CASSIGAGARHQPQHF
TRBV7-9,NA,NA,TRBJ2-7,TGTGCCAGCTCCTGGGCGGAGAGCTCCTACGAGCAGTACTTC,CASSWAESSYEQYF
TRBV2,NA,NA,TRBJ2-2,TGTGCCAGCAGGGGGGGCCGGACTACACGATCCACCGGGGAGCTGTTTTTT,CASRGGRTTRSTGELFF
TRBV5-4,NA,NA,TRBJ2-7,TGTGCCAGCAGTCCGGGGGCAGGGACCTACGAGCAGTACTTC,CASSPGAGTYEQYF
TRBV9,NA,NA,TRBJ1-3,TGTGCCAGCAGCGTAGGCCGAGGCCCTGGAAACACCATATATTTT,CASSVGRGPGNTIYF
TRBV9,TRBD2,NA,TRBJ2-7,TGTGCCAGCAGCGTATGGAGTAGCGGGAGCGAGCAGTACTTC,CASSVWSSGSEQYF
TRBV5-6,NA,once,TRBJ2-7,TGTGCCAGCAGCGGCCGGCTAGCGAAGGTACCCTACGAGCAGTACTTC,CASSGRLAKVPYEQYF
TRBV11-2,NA,NA,TRBJ2-7,TGTGCCAGCAGCTTATATTCTGGGGTCGAGCAGTACTTC,CASSLYSGVEQYF
TRBV28,TRBD1,NA,TRBJ2-3,TGTGCCAGCAGTACACGAGCCGCCGGGGACAGGGACCTCCCCTATACGCAGTATTTT,CASSTRAAGDRDLPYTQYF
TRBV7-2,TRBD1,NA,TRBJ2-1,TGTGCCAGCAGCGTAATCCTGACAGGGAGCGATGAGCAGTTCTTC,CASSVILTGSDEQFF
TRBV4-1,TRBD2,NA,TRBJ2-1,TGCGCCAGCAGCCAAAGCGGGAGTTATGAGCAGTTCTTC,CASSQSGSYEQFF
TRBV7-6,NA,NA,TRBJ1-2,TGTGCCAGCAGCTTCGGACGGAACTATGGCTACACCTTC,CASSFGRNYGYTF
TRBV7-3,NA,NA,TRBJ2-7,TGTGCCAGCACCATGGGAACTTTTCACGAGCAGTACTTC,CASTMGTFHEQYF
TRBV7-2,NA,NA,TRBJ1-4,TGTGCCAGCAGCTTTTCTAAGGGTTATCGTGATGAAGAAAAACTGTTTTTT,CASSFSKGYRDEEKLFF
TRBV7-9,TRBD1,NA,TRBJ1-1,TGTGCCAGCAGCTTGGGACAGCCGAACACTGAAGCTTTCTTT,CASSLGQPNTEAFF
TRBV30,NA,NA,TRBJ1-4,TGTGCCTGGAGTGAAACCGACTGGCGAAACTTTGGTAATGAAAAACTGTTTTTT,CAWSETDWRNFGNEKLFF
TRBV27,NA,NA,TRBJ2-7,TGTGCCAGCAGTCCCGCTGGTGGGCCAACCTACGAGCAGTACTTC,CASSPAGGPTYEQYF
TRBV27,NA,NA,TRBJ1-5,TGTGCCAGCAGTTTGAGCCCCGGAGGTCAGCCCCAGCATTTT,CASSLSPGGQPQHF
TRBV6-6,NA,NA,TRBJ1-1,TGTGCCAGCAGCTCGGACAGTCTTGAAGCTTTCTTT,CASSSDSLEAFF
TRBV15,TRBD1,NA,TRBJ1-2,TGTGCCACCAGCAGGGGACAGCCCTACTATGGCTACACCTTC,CATSRGQPYYGYTF
TRBV6-1,NA,few,TRBJ2-4,TGTGCCAGCAGTGTACAGGCACGGGAGTACTTC,CASSVQAREYF
TRBV27,TRBD1,NA,TRBJ2-6,TGTGCCAGCGGCCCAACAGGGGACGGGGCCAACGTCCTGACTTTC,CASGPTGDGANVLTF
TRBV27,NA,NA,TRBJ1-2,TGTGCCAGCAGTTTCCAGGGTGACTCTGGCTACACCTTC,CASSFQGDSGYTF
TRBV27,NA,few,TRBJ1-2,TGTGCCAGCAGTTTAGCCGGGGCGCGTGGCTACACCTTC,CASSLAGARGYTF
TRBV27,NA,NA,TRBJ2-3,TGTGCCAGCGCATTTTTTTGGGGAGTTGCAGATACGCAGTATTTT,CASAFFWGVADTQYF
TRBV12-1,NA,NA,TRBJ1-3,TGTGCCAGCAGCCACACTCCACCGCGGGACAGGTGGAAGGCCCCGGAAAACACCATATATTTT,CASSHTPPRDRWKAPENTIYF
TRBV4-2,NA,NA,TRBJ2-1,TGTGCCAGCAGCCACGACACAAACCGGGACTTCCCGAGAAATGAGCAGTTCTTC,CASSHDTNRDFPRNEQFF
TRBV30,NA,NA,TRBJ2-1,TGTGCCTGGAGTGTACGATTGAGCAAACAGTTCTTC,CAWSVRLSKQFF
TRBV19,NA,NA,TRBJ1-5,TGTGCCAGTAGTATAGATGCGGGGGGAAATCAGCCCCAGCATTTT,CASSIDAGGNQPQHF
TRBV6-4,NA,NA,TRBJ2-3,TGTGCCAGCAGTGAGCAAGGAGGGGGCACAGATACGCAGTATTTT,CASSEQGGGTDTQYF
TRBV9,TRBD2,NA,TRBJ2-1,TGTGCCAGCAGCGGTGGGGGACTAGCCTACAATGAGCAGTTCTTC,CASSGGGLAYNEQFF
TRBV10-1,NA,NA,TRBJ1-1,TGCGCCAGCAGTGGGGGGGAGAGAGAAGCTTTCTTT,CASSGGEREAFF
TRBV28,NA,once,TRBJ1-5,TGTGCCAGCAGTTTAACCAGGGTTAGCAATCAGCCCCAGCATTTT,CASSLTRVSNQPQHF
TRBV28,NA,NA,TRBJ2-1,TGTGCCAGCAGTTTGGGGAGGTACAATGAGCAGTTCTTC,CASSLGRYNEQFF
TRBV11-2,NA,NA,TRBJ2-1,TGTGCCAGCAGTCCGGACTCATACAATGAGCAGTTCTTC,CASSPDSYNEQFF
TRBV27,TRBD2,NA,TRBJ2-3,TGTGCCAGCAGTTTAAACGCGGGAGGTGGGGAAGGTCCCCTCACAGATACGCAGTATTTT,CASSLNAGGGEGPLTDTQYF
TRBV28,NA,NA,TRBJ2-7,TGTGCCAGCAGTTCTCGGAGGGACAACCCCTACGAGCAGTACTTC,CASSSRRDNPYEQYF
TRBV25-1,TRBD2,NA,TRBJ2-3,TGTGCCAGCAGCGGGGGGGACCGGGGAAATTCGCAGTATTTT,CASSGGDRGNSQYF
TRBV4-1,NA,NA,TRBJ1-1,TGCGCCAGCAGCCAAGATGGGGGGGCGAACACTGAAGCTTTCTTT,CASSQDGGANTEAFF
TRBV28,NA,NA,TRBJ2-3,TGTGCCAGCAGTTTAATTCTACAGGGCCTGGGTGGCACAGATACGCAGTATTTT,CASSLILQGLGGTDTQYF